This TCR beta chain was sequenced during a study of T cells after yellow fever vaccination (dated by TCRdb to the late 2010s). Describing the broader study: Libraries from fractions with low cell numbers were prepared with the SMART-Seq v4 Ultra Low Input RNA kit. To follow T-cell clones before and after both primary and booster YFV17D yellow fever vaccination, bulk TCR alpha and beta repertoires underwent longitudinal sequencing. Two healthy male donors, one aged 18 to 29 and one aged 30 to 40 years, were included in the cohort. Blood was drawn at multiple timepoints before and after primary and secondary immunization, with bulk PBMC replicates and cell subsets isolated.

The sequencing machine was an Illumina NovaSeq 6000. TCR cDNA was synthesized by 5'RACE template switching, through which a universal primer site and unique molecular identifiers were introduced. Priming of cDNA synthesis was performed from both the TCR alpha and TCR beta constant segments. Library amplification used two PCR steps, and the second PCR step added sample barcodes and sequencing adapters. Sequencing of libraries was performed on Illumina HiSeq 2500 (2x100 bp) or NovaSeq (2x150 bp). The original methods were these. Demultiplexing of reads and collapsing into UMI consensus sequences were performed with MIGEC, and V(D)J alignment was carried out with MiXCR. Using edgeR on replicate PBMC samples, clonotypes were called vaccine-responding if FDR was below 0.01 and the log2 fold change was above 5 up to day 15. Each bulk clonotype was labeled CD4 or CD8 based on which sequenced repertoire, CD4 or CD8, contained the clonotype at higher abundance. TCRdb reanalyzed the raw reads on its own, using fastp at Q25 for trimming and MiXCR for clone calling, and kept in-frame beta chains. Entries are consolidated by CDR3 protein sequence, retaining the most common genes and DNA. TCRdb's processing, not the study's, gives the V and J calls here. This sample gives approximately 330,000 distinct CDR3 sequences in total; approximately 12% of them show up just once. The ten largest clones represent 2.5% to 4% of the sample.

With respect to this clonotype: Its antigen is currently not known. The input lacks base qualities; no much larger clone sits a single base away.

The research as a whole found: Computational filtering was required because FACS-sorted repertoires could contain abundant contaminating clonotypes from the bulk population. A small share of clonotypes was detected in both CD4 and CD8 compartments, with the overlap likely arising from convergent recombination. After the booster, most of the clones that had expanded following primary vaccination were detected again (roughly 96% of CD4 and roughly 90% of CD8), which suggests that memory was broadly maintained. The secondary T-cell response was weaker than the primary response but faster, peaking on day 5 instead of day 15. The study included only a couple of donors, which limits how far the findings can be generalized.

Cut back by 11 bases and 4 bases, the V and J ends lie 14 bases apart. The CDR3 runs 13 amino acids, cysteine and phenylalanine included. Of all the DNA, just the CDR3 is kept, 39 bases in frame from base 1. CDR1 and CDR2 are read off the germline V gene as MNHNS and SASEGT. This specimen's treatment or condition label, interpreted: live attenuated yellow fever vaccine strain. A standard Ficoll-Paque protocol was used to isolate PBMCs from peripheral blood. Dynabeads CD4 and CD8 positive selection kits were used to isolate CD4 and CD8 T-cell fractions. TriZol was used to extract RNA from bulk PBMCs, CD4 and CD8 fractions, and dextramer-positive and dextramer-negative fractions.

Specimen: CD4+ T cells sorted from PBMCs, collected 15 days after the yellow fever booster vaccination. The sequence came from a man younger than 35 who received the YFV17D yellow fever vaccine. Rearrangement joined TRBV6-1 to TRBJ1-4; the D gene is perhaps TRBD1, from 5 matching bases. The bases are TGTGCCGGTCACAGGTCCTATAATGAAAAACTGTTTTTT. It specifies CAGHRSYNEKLFF.